Following are 19 T cell receptor beta chains from one sample sequenced in a study of identifying expanded T cells in peripheral blood. Only in-frame clones appear in the TCRdb table, and some are missing; sequencing was by immunoSEQ multiplex PCR. Of around 130,000 clones listed, less than 90% are singletons. Sequenced material: blood. These receptors all come from a person between 18 and 75 years old in good health.

On this clone itself: The junction departs from the called germline gene at one end, perhaps through a read error. The chain has TRBV6-1 and TRBJ1-5; D is possibly TRBD1 (5 bases). Germline V gene lookup returns CDR1 MNHNS and CDR2 SASEGT. This CDR3 has 19 residues. CDR3 sequence reads: CASTEGAGSHPAGNQPQHF. The CDR3 DNA sequence: TGTGCCAGCACTGAAGGGGCGGGATCCCACCCTGCGGGCAATCAGCCCCAGCATTTT.

This clone was seen only once. The chain combines TRBV6-1 with TRBJ2-5, with 8 bases identical to TRBD1. V dropped 3 bases and J dropped 5; count of bases not matched to a gene: 5. CDR3 length: 14 residues. Germline V gene sequence: CDR1 MNHNS, CDR2 SASEGT. In DNA, the CDR3 is TGTGCCAGCAGTGACCAGGACAGGGTTGAGACCCAGTACTTC. The encoded protein is CASSDQDRVETQYF.

The J gene is TRBJ2-5, the V gene TRBV7-6, with D hard to call. Trimming shortened V by 3 bases and J by 5 bases, and 10 bases separated the two germline ends. This CDR3 contains 13 residues. The V gene's germline CDR1 is SGHVS and CDR2 FNYEAQ. CDR3 loop: CASSLTLRETQYF. Written as DNA, the CDR3 is TGTGCCAGCAGCTTGACACTAAGGGAGACCCAGTACTTC.

This chain uses TRBV27 with TRBJ2-6; 12 nucleotides align to TRBD1. The CDR3 runs 18 residues. After removal of 4 bases from V and 4 bases from J, the junction contained 8 bases not matched to a gene. Germline V gives CDR1 MNHEY, CDR2 SMNVEV (reference sequence). The CDR3 sequence is CASSSLPGQGAGANVLTF. Written as DNA, the CDR3 is TGTGCCAGCAGTTCTCTACCGGGACAGGGGGCAGGGGCCAACGTCCTGACTTTC.

A few counts support this clone. V gene TRBV11-2 combines with J gene TRBJ2-1, with D possibly TRBD1 on 5 matching bases. Trimming pared 4 bases from V and 9 bases from J, leaving 13 bases between. CDR1 is SGHAT, CDR2 FQNNGV, per germline. The CDR3 length is 13 residues. Here the CDR3 reads CASSSPLRAEQFF. CDR3 nucleotide sequence: TGTGCCAGCAGCTCTCCCCTCAGGGCTGAGCAGTTCTTC.

The V gene is TRBV4-3, the J gene TRBJ1-6; 7 nucleotides line up with TRBD1. The CDR3 sequence is 18 residues long. CDR1 LGHNA and CDR2 YSLEER come from the germline V gene. With 0 bases clipped from V and 4 bases from J, the junction kept 9 bases outside the gene matches. The CDR3 sequence: CASSQDPDGTAYNSPLHF. The CDR3 DNA reads TGCGCCAGCAGCCAAGATCCGGATGGGACAGCTTATAATTCACCCCTCCACTTT.

This clone was recorded once. This sequence joins TRBV4-1 and TRBJ2-7; weak D call: TRBD1 (6 bases). CDR1 and CDR2 from the germline V gene are MGHRA and YSYEKL. V was trimmed by 3 bases and J by 0 bases, leaving 15 bases between them. This CDR3 is built from 16 residues. In nucleotides, the CDR3 is TGCGCCAGCAGCCATGACGATAGGGGGACCTCCTACGAGCAGTACTTC. Translating gives CASSHDDRGTSYEQYF.

This clone appeared a single time. The CDR3 sequence is CASSIDPLAEIYEQYF. The DNA of the CDR3 is TGTGCCAGTAGTATAGATCCCCTAGCGGAGATCTACGAGCAGTACTTC. This chain links TRBV19 with TRBJ2-7; 7 nucleotides match TRBD2. The trim removed 0 bases at V and 3 bases at J, leaving 8 bases unmatched. The CDR3 is 16 residues long. Germline CDR1 reads LNHDA; CDR2 reads SQIVND (reference sequence).

The chain links TRBV19 to TRBJ2-6; tentative D call: TRBD1 (5 bases). The CDR3 totals 17 residues. CDR1 LNHDA and CDR2 SQIVND come from the germline V gene (reference sequence). Trimming left V 7 bases short and J 0 bases short, with 16 bases between. The CDR3 spells CASIAGYPSSGANVLTF. CDR3 bases: TGTGCCAGTATAGCAGGGTATCCCAGCTCTGGGGCCAACGTCCTGACTTTC.

CDR3 loop: CASSLWTGGRETQYF. CDR3 sequence (DNA): TGCGCCAGCAGCTTATGGACAGGGGGCCGGGAGACCCAGTACTTC. The V gene is TRBV5-1, the J gene TRBJ2-5; 11 bases align to TRBD1. This CDR3 region has 15 residues. Unmatched junction bases numbered 5, after V lost 2 bases and J lost 5 bases. Germline values: CDR1 SGHRS, CDR2 YFSETQ.

The chain links TRBV12-5 to TRBJ1-3; a weak D match, TRBD1 (5 bases). Germline-derived CDR1 and CDR2 are LGHNT and FRNRAP. This CDR3 is built from 14 residues. V was trimmed by 3 bases and J by 3 bases, leaving 9 bases between them. CDR3 sequence: CASGFGAGGNTIYF. The CDR3 DNA sequence: TGTGCTAGTGGTTTTGGGGCTGGTGGAAACACCATATATTTT.

The chain links TRBV5-1 to TRBJ2-7; a weak D match, TRBD2 (6 bases). The CDR3 has 15 amino acids. The germline V and J ends were trimmed by 2 bases and 7 bases, with 19 bases remaining between them. Per the germline V gene, CDR1 is SGHRS and CDR2 is YFSETQ. The CDR3 coding sequence is TGCGCCAGCAGCTTAGGCCAGGTAACGGCGGGGGAGCAGTACTTC. It codes for CASSLGQVTAGEQYF. The full variable domain, with the rest looked up from reference TRBV5-1 and TRBJ2-7, is KAGVTQTPRYLIKTRGQQVTLSCSPISGHRSVSWYQQTPGQGLQFLFEYFSETQRNKGNFPGRFSGRQFSNSRSEMNVSTLELGDSALYLCASSLGQVTAGEQYFGPGTRLTVT.

The chain carries TRBV19 and TRBJ2-1, with D possibly TRBD2 on 6 matching bases. CDR3 length equals 13 residues. Trimming removed 6 bases at V and 3 bases at J, with 9 bases between. CDR1 is LNHDA, CDR2 SQIVND, per germline (reference sequence). CDR3 in DNA: TGTGCCAGTAGGGCGGGACTCTACAATGAGCAGTTCTTC. This gives the protein CASRAGLYNEQFF.

V usage is TRBV15 and J usage is TRBJ2-1, with unresolved D. CDR3 length: 15 amino acids. The germline V gene encodes CDR1 LNHNV and CDR2 YYDKDF (reference sequence). V lost 5 bases to trimming and J lost 4 bases, with 15 bases between them. The CDR3 is CATSLKGNGYNEQFF. CDR3 DNA: TGTGCCACCAGCCTGAAAGGTAACGGGTACAATGAGCAGTTCTTC.

This sequence joins TRBV6-5 and TRBJ1-2; perhaps TRBD1 as D (5 bases). Per the germline V gene, CDR1 is MNHEY and CDR2 is SVGAGI. The CDR3 sequence is 13 residues long. V lost 0 bases and J 8 bases, leaving 10 bases between the germline ends. The DNA of the CDR3 is TGTGCCAGCAGTTACTCCGGGGGACGGGGCTACACCTTC. This gives the protein CASSYSGGRGYTF.

The genes are TRBV12-5 and TRBJ2-2, with 9 bases that match TRBD1. Germline CDR1 LGHNT, CDR2 FRNRAP. The CDR3 spans 15 residues. Trimming took 7 bases from V and 5 from J; bases not matched to a gene: 8. The CDR3 sequence is CASASGTGLTGELFF. Here the CDR3 DNA reads TGTGCTAGTGCCTCCGGGACAGGGTTGACCGGGGAGCTGTTTTTT.

The chain joins TRBV29-1 to TRBJ2-5, with TRBD1 matching 7 bases. CDR3 size: 14 residues. After removal of 4 bases from V and 4 bases from J, the junction contained 9 bases not matched to a gene. Germline V gene data show CDR1 as SQVTM and CDR2 as ANQGSEA. The CDR3 protein is CSVVWTGGLETQYF. For the CDR3, the DNA is TGCAGCGTTGTCTGGACAGGCGGTTTAGAGACCCAGTACTTC.

The chain is built from TRBV27 and TRBJ2-7; TRBD2 aligns across 14 bases. V lost 2 bases to trimming and J lost 2 bases; unmatched junction nucleotides: 5. The CDR3 has 17 residues. Germline CDR1 and CDR2: MNHEY and SMNVEV (reference sequence). CDR3 loop: CASSLRLGLAGAYEQYF. CDR3 nucleotides: TGTGCCAGCAGTTTACGACTGGGACTAGCGGGAGCCTACGAGCAGTACTTC.

The J gene is TRBJ1-5, the V gene TRBV11-2; D gene unclear. The germline CDR1 and CDR2 sequences are SGHAT and FQNNGV. V dropped 1 base and J dropped 1 base, with 14 bases sitting between them. CDR3 length: 17 amino acids. In nucleotides, the CDR3 is TGTGCCAGCAGCTTAGGGGGTCTTCTAGACAGCAATCAGCCCCAGCATTTT. Translation gives CASSLGGLLDSNQPQHF.